This TCR beta chain was recorded in a study of cytomegalovirus exposure and HLA in healthy donors. Across the study: Both the roughly 120 validation repertoires and the 500 to 700 first-cohort repertoires used the same platform, as reported by a later analysis.

Repertoires were generated with immunoSEQ multiplex PCR, while TCRdb's copy carries only in-frame clones and drops some. The sample includes about 160,000 clones, 86% of them seen just once. A note on this clone: Its antigen is unidentified.

Study-level findings and limits: It was 150 to 200 TCR beta chains that were listed as cytomegalovirus-associated. High specificity and sensitivity for cytomegalovirus status were reported for the classifier. Most sequenced TCRs were rare (though some public TCRs occurred in many donors).

This CDR3 comprises 16 residues. V was pared by 5 bases and J by 1 base, with 18 bases between. Germline V gene sequence: CDR1 MNHNY, CDR2 SVGAGI (reference sequence). This sequence joins TRBV6-6 and TRBJ2-7, with a possible D match to TRBD1 (6 bases). The clonotype comes from a woman in her late teens or twenties in good health and CMV-seronegative. Sequenced material: PBMCs. The CDR3 region has the DNA TGTGCCAGCAGTGTCTCCGGGACACAGGGATCCTACGAGCAGTACTTC. Amino acid sequence: CASSVSGTQGSYEQYF.